These T cell receptor beta chains were read from a single sample in a study of control samples from healthy donors and cancer patients. Repertoires were generated with immunoSEQ multiplex PCR, while TCRdb's copy carries only in-frame clones and drops some. The table lists approximately 97,000 clones, around 88% of them singletons. Material: blood. These receptors were obtained from a man aged 30 to 39 in good health. Each CDR3 is given with its conserved first and last residue. A D gene is named only where the DNA matches it firmly. Only some rows state a clone size, as once, few, many or a class for expanded clones.

DNA: TGTGCCAGCAGTTTGGTGGGTCAGCCCCAGCATTTT
CDR3: CASSLVGQPQHF
J: TRBJ1-5
size: .
length: 12
D: .
V: TRBV12-3/TRBV12-4

DNA: TGTGCCAGCAGCAAGGGACAGGGGGGAGACAATGAGCAGTTCTTC
CDR3: CASSKGQGGDNEQFF
J: TRBJ2-1
size: .
length: 15
D: TRBD1
V: TRBV7-6

DNA: TGTGCCAGCAGCGCGGGGACAGGGGGCGAGATAGCGGGCAACACCGGGGAGCTGTTTTTT
CDR3: CASSAGTGGEIAGNTGELFF
J: TRBJ2-2
size: .
length: 20
D: TRBD1
V: TRBV5-4

DNA: TGTGCCAGCAGTATGACAGGCTATGGCTACACCTTC
CDR3: CASSMTGYGYTF
J: TRBJ1-2
size: .
length: 12
D: .
V: TRBV6-2/TRBV6-3

DNA: TGTGCCAGCTCAGCGGGACAGGGGGCGGAAGCTTTCTTT
CDR3: CASSAGQGAEAFF
J: TRBJ1-1
size: .
length: 13
D: TRBD1
V: TRBV18

DNA: TGTGCCAGCAGCTTCGGACGGATGGCCTACAATGAGCAGTTCTTC
CDR3: CASSFGRMAYNEQFF
J: TRBJ2-1
size: .
length: 15
D: .
V: TRBV11-2

DNA: TGTGCCAGCAGCAACAGGGGGTTGGGCTATGGCTACACCTTC
CDR3: CASSNRGLGYGYTF
J: TRBJ1-2
size: .
length: 14
D: TRBD1
V: TRBV25-1

DNA: TGTGCCAGCAGTCAAATGGTAACTAATGAAAAACTGTTTTTT
CDR3: CASSQMVTNEKLFF
J: TRBJ1-4
size: .
length: 14
D: .
V: TRBV3-1/TRBV3-2

DNA: TGCAGCGCCCCGGGTCAGGGGTTTGATCATACGCAGTATTTT
CDR3: CSAPGQGFDHTQYF
J: TRBJ2-3
size: .
length: 14
D: .
V: TRBV29-1

DNA: TGTGCCTGGAGCGCGAACCCCACCGGGGAGCTGTTTTTT
CDR3: CAWSANPTGELFF
J: TRBJ2-2
size: .
length: 13
D: .
V: TRBV30

DNA: TGTGCCAGCAGCCCTATTTCTTCCCCGGAGTTCCAGTACTTC
CDR3: CASSPISSPEFQYF
J: TRBJ2-7
size: .
length: 14
D: .
V: TRBV4-2

DNA: TGTGCCAGCAGCTTGATAAGCTCCTACGAGCAGTACTTC
CDR3: CASSLISSYEQYF
J: TRBJ2-7
size: .
length: 13
D: .
V: TRBV5-6

DNA: TGTGCCAGCAGCGTAGGGCCTGGACGGGAGCAGTACTTC
CDR3: CASSVGPGREQYF
J: TRBJ2-7
size: .
length: 13
D: .
V: TRBV9

DNA: TGCGCCAGCAGCTTGGACCCGGGTCGGGAGAATGAGCAGTTCTTC
CDR3: CASSLDPGRENEQFF
J: TRBJ2-1
size: once
length: 15
D: .
V: TRBV5-1

DNA: TGTGCCATCAGAGACGACATCGGACATTCTTACGAGCAGTACTTC
CDR3: CAIRDDIGHSYEQYF
J: TRBJ2-7
size: .
length: 15
D: .
V: TRBV10-3

DNA: TGTGCCAGCAGCCCATCCGGCTCCTACGAGCAGTACTTC
CDR3: CASSPSGSYEQYF
J: TRBJ2-7
size: .
length: 13
D: .
V: TRBV7-9

DNA: TGTGCCAGCAGGAGGGGGATCGAACTCGTTTACTACAATGAGCAGTTCTTC
CDR3: CASRRGIELVYYNEQFF
J: TRBJ2-1
size: .
length: 17
D: .
V: TRBV5-6

DNA: TGTGCCAGTAGGGACAGGGTCGATTCACCCCTCCACTTT
CDR3: CASRDRVDSPLHF
J: TRBJ1-6
size: .
length: 13
D: TRBD1
V: TRBV19

DNA: TGTGCCAGCAGCCAAGATACTAGCGGGAACACCTACGAGCAGTACTTC
CDR3: CASSQDTSGNTYEQYF
J: TRBJ2-7
size: .
length: 16
D: TRBD2
V: TRBV4-2

DNA: TGCAGCGCAGTAGAGGGGGAGTATCAGCCCCAGCATTTT
CDR3: CSAVEGEYQPQHF
J: TRBJ1-5
size: .
length: 13
D: .
V: TRBV29-1

DNA: TGTGCCAGCAGCTTCGGGGGATACAACACTGAAGCTTTCTTT
CDR3: CASSFGGYNTEAFF
J: TRBJ1-1
size: .
length: 14
D: .
V: TRBV5-4

DNA: TGTGCCAGCAGGACAGGGATTTCAGAGACCCAGTACTTC
CDR3: CASRTGISETQYF
J: TRBJ2-5
size: .
length: 13
D: TRBD1
V: TRBV12-3/TRBV12-4

DNA: TGTGCACACTCGAGGGACCAGGGGGCACGGTTGAGTGGCTACACCTTC
CDR3: CAHSRDQGARLSGYTF
J: TRBJ1-2
size: .
length: 16
D: TRBD1
V: TRBV30

DNA: TGTGCCAGCAGCGTAGGCTTTGGGAGCGGGAAGGAGCAGTTCTTC
CDR3: CASSVGFGSGKEQFF
J: TRBJ2-1
size: .
length: 15
D: TRBD2
V: TRBV9